Each of the 24 T cell receptor beta chains below was sequenced from the same sample in a study of sequential checkpoint blockade in melanoma. Treatment here: randomized to nivolumab then ipilimumab (arm A) or the reverse (arm B). Only in-frame clones appear in the TCRdb table, and some are missing; sequencing was by immunoSEQ multiplex PCR. The table records around 35,000 clones, more than 25% of them present only once. This specimen was tumor tissue (inferred from file names), taken from a patient given nivolumab and ipilimumab in sequence. The receptors here all came from a human donor with melanoma.

The gene calls are TRBV18 and TRBJ2-1; TRBD2 agrees at 8 bases. This CDR3 comprises 16 residues. Germline V gene sequence: CDR1 KGHSH, CDR2 LQKENI. With V trimmed by 1 base and J by 2 bases, 4 bases remained unmatched. CDR3 protein: CASSPLAGTTYNEQFF. CDR3 coding DNA: TGTGCCAGCTCACCACTAGCGGGAACAACCTACAATGAGCAGTTCTTC.

The chain is built from TRBV11-3 and TRBJ1-1, with D possibly matching TRBD1 (5 bases). Trimming took off 5 bases at V and 2 bases at J, with 12 bases between the two ends. This CDR3 has 14 residues. Germline V lookup: CDR1 SGHNT, CDR2 YENEEA. The CDR3 reads CASSPDGANTEAFF. DNA for the CDR3: TGTGCCAGCAGCCCCGATGGGGCTAACACTGAAGCTTTCTTT.

The chain is built from TRBV19 and TRBJ2-1; D perhaps matches TRBD2 (6 bases). The length of the CDR3 is 13 residues. The V gene lost 3 bases and the J gene lost 10 bases, with 13 bases spanning the gap. CDR1 and CDR2 from the germline V gene are LNHDA and SQIVND (reference sequence). The DNA of the CDR3 is TGTGCCAGTAGTATGTCTGCTAGCGTAGAGCAGTTCTTC. This gives the protein CASSMSASVEQFF.

This clone was counted a few times. The chain links TRBV28 to TRBJ2-5; 9 bases agree with TRBD2. Looked up from germline, CDR1 is MDHEN and CDR2 is SYDVKM. This CDR3 region has 17 residues. V shed 6 bases, J shed 2 bases, and the junction held 13 bases outside the gene matches. The CDR3 loop reads CASRLGGLAGFQETQYF. In nucleotides, the CDR3 is TGTGCCAGCAGACTAGGGGGCCTAGCGGGGTTTCAAGAGACCCAGTACTTC.

The V call is TRBV10-1, the J call TRBJ2-1; 7 nucleotides line up with TRBD2. Germline trimming cut 3 bases from V and 9 bases from J; bases unmatched to any gene: 14. The CDR3 has 16 amino acids. Germline V CDR1 and CDR2: WNHNN, SYGVQD (reference sequence). CDR3 nucleotide sequence: TGCGCCAGCAGTGACTATAGCGGGTGGGGAACAAGTGAGCAGTTCTTC. This gives the protein CASSDYSGWGTSEQFF.

This sequence joins TRBV2 and TRBJ2-1, with 7 positions matching TRBD2. The trim removed 5 bases at V and 9 bases at J, leaving 10 bases unmatched. The CDR3 is 14 amino acids. Germline lookup yields CDR1 SNHLY and CDR2 FYNNEI. Written as DNA, the CDR3 is TGTGCCAGCAGTTCCCCGGGGGGTTTCAGTGAGCAGTTCTTC. Translation gives CASSSPGGFSEQFF. The entire variable domain, with the rest obtained from reference TRBV2 and TRBJ2-1, is as follows: EPEVTQTPSHQVTQMGQEVILRCVPISNHLYFYWYRQILGQKVEFLVSFYNNEISEKSEIFDDQFSVERPDGSNFTLKIRSTKLEDSAMYFCASSSPGGFSEQFFGPGTRLTVL.

The chain uses TRBV11-3 and TRBJ1-4; D uncertain. The ends were cut back, 4 bases at V and 1 base at J, with 16 bases in the middle. Germline CDR1 reads SGHNT; CDR2 reads YENEEA. CDR3 size: 17 residues. CDR3: CASSSALHMITNEKLFF. The DNA of the CDR3 is TGTGCCAGCAGCTCCGCCCTCCACATGATAACTAATGAAAAACTGTTTTTT.

The rearrangement links TRBV19 to TRBJ2-5; D is uncertain. The CDR3 loop spans 11 amino acids. Germline V gene sequence: CDR1 LNHDA, CDR2 SQIVND (reference sequence). Trimming removed 6 bases at V and 5 bases at J, with 7 bases between. As DNA, the CDR3 is TGTGCCAGTAGGGTGGGGGAGACCCAGTACTTC. Translation gives CASRVGETQYF. The full variable domain, its missing parts supplied by reference TRBV19 and TRBJ2-5, is DGGITQSPKYLFRKEGQNVTLSCEQNLNHDAMYWYRQDPGQGLRLIYYSQIVNDFQKGDIAEGYSVSREKKESFPLTVTSAQKNPTAFYLCASRVGETQYFGPGTRLLVL.

V and J are TRBV11-3 and TRBJ1-2; TRBD1 agrees at 7 bases. Germline CDR1 is SGHNT and CDR2 is YENEEA. V lost 5 bases and J lost 8; bases outside the gene matches: 14. The CDR3 extends over 15 amino acids. CDR3 residues: CASSNHPTGLKGYTF. For the CDR3, the DNA is TGTGCCAGCAGCAACCACCCGACAGGGTTGAAGGGCTACACCTTC. The whole variable domain, remainder taken from reference TRBV11-3 and TRBJ1-2, is EAGVVQSPRYKIIEKKQPVAFWCNPISGHNTLYWYLQNLGQGPELLIRYENEEAVDDSQLPKDRFSAERLKGVDSTLKIQPAELGDSAVYLCASSNHPTGLKGYTFGSGTRLTVV.

V is TRBV16 and J is TRBJ1-1, with D maybe TRBD1 (5 bases). V was trimmed by 2 bases and J by 4 bases, leaving 14 bases between them. The CDR3 consists of 15 residues. The germline V gene has CDR1 KGHSY and CDR2 FQNENV. DNA of the CDR3: TGTGCCAGCAGCCAAGGGCGGGGGTCCTCCACTGAAGCTTTCTTT. Protein sequence: CASSQGRGSSTEAFF.

This clone has more than one count but fewer than ten. V is TRBV11-3 and J is TRBJ2-7, with 8 bases matching TRBD1. The germline V gene encodes CDR1 SGHNT and CDR2 YENEEA. The CDR3 is 16 residues long. V shed 5 bases, J shed 4 bases, and the junction held 13 bases outside the gene matches. The CDR3 DNA follows: TGTGCCAGCAGCCGTCGCCCGACAGGGGAAGCTTACGAGCAGTACTTC. This sequence encodes CASSRRPTGEAYEQYF.

This chain connects TRBV18 to TRBJ1-1; D ambiguous. The germline gives CDR1 KGHSH, CDR2 LQKENI. CDR3 length: 12 amino acids. V shed 2 bases and J shed 5 bases, with 6 bases lying between them. CDR3 DNA sequence: TGTGCCAGCTCACCATCAGGAACTGAAGCTTTCTTT. This codes for CASSPSGTEAFF.

The J gene is TRBJ2-1, the V gene TRBV1; TRBD2 is the table's D call and was not checked against the DNA. TRBV1 is designated a pseudogene. The CDR3 runs to 17 residues. The CDR3 loop is CASSQDRGLTTYNEQFF. As DNA, the CDR3 is TGCGCCAGCAGCCAAGATAGGGGACTGACTACCTACAATGAGCAGTTCTTC.

A few counts support this clone. The V call is TRBV15, the J call TRBJ2-7; TRBD1 matches at 9 bases. The V gene's germline CDR1 is LNHNV and CDR2 YYDKDF (reference sequence). The V gene end was trimmed by 6 bases and the J gene end by 0 bases; junction bases not matched to a gene: 12. This CDR3 comprises 17 residues. The CDR3 is CATSPYLGQGFSYEQYF. The DNA of the CDR3 is TGTGCCACCAGTCCTTACCTTGGACAGGGGTTCTCCTACGAGCAGTACTTC. The full variable domain, with the rest looked up from reference TRBV15 and TRBJ2-7, is DAMVIQNPRYQVTQFGKPVTLSCSQTLNHNVMYWYQQKSSQAPKLLFHYYDKDFNNEADTPDNFQSRRPNTSFCFLDIRSPGLGDTAMYLCATSPYLGQGFSYEQYFGPGTRLTVT.

The chain uses TRBV14 and TRBJ2-1; 8 bases align to TRBD2. V gave up 0 bases and J gave up 5 bases; unmatched junction bases: 3. The CDR3 is made up of 15 amino acids. Germline V gene data show CDR1 as SGHDN and CDR2 as FVKESK. The CDR3 loop is CASSQDSSGNNEQFF. In DNA, the CDR3 is TGTGCCAGCAGCCAAGATAGTAGCGGGAACAATGAGCAGTTCTTC.

Only a few counts were recorded for this clone. The rearrangement uses TRBV19 and TRBJ1-5, with unresolved D. Germline V gene lookup returns CDR1 LNHDA and CDR2 SQIVND (reference sequence). This CDR3 is 13 amino acids long. V dropped 6 bases and J dropped 1 base, with 7 bases sitting between them. The CDR3 DNA is TGTGCCAGTAGAGGTTTCAGCAATCAGCCCCAGCATTTT. Translated, it gives CASRGFSNQPQHF.

This clone has only a few counts. The rearrangement links TRBV15 to TRBJ2-1, with TRBD2 as a possible D gene (6 bases). V lost 0 bases, J lost 2 bases, and 20 bases lay in between. From germline, CDR1 is LNHNV and CDR2 YYDKDF (reference sequence). The CDR3 is made up of 19 amino acids. Here the CDR3 reads CATSREPPFSGAAYNEQFF. The CDR3 DNA sequence: TGTGCCACCAGCAGAGAGCCCCCTTTCTCGGGAGCGGCCTACAATGAGCAGTTCTTC.

This chain uses TRBV18 with TRBJ2-5, with 9 positions matching TRBD2. The CDR3 runs to 16 residues. Germline loops: CDR1 KGHSH, CDR2 LQKENI. V trimming: 3 bases; J trimming: 0 bases; junction bases outside the gene matches: 5. CDR3 bases: TGTGCCAGCTCACCCGCAGCGGGAGGTTACCAAGAGACCCAGTACTTC. It is translated as CASSPAAGGYQETQYF.

This clone was seen only a few times. The V gene is TRBV6-8, the J gene TRBJ2-7; a weak D match, TRBD1 (6 bases). Trimming left V 4 bases short and J 6 bases short, with 19 bases between. CDR1 is MNHGY, CDR2 SAAAGT, per germline. This CDR3 contains 15 residues. The CDR3 spells CASSFRGGRGSEQYF. For the CDR3, the DNA is TGTGCCAGCAGTTTTAGGGGCGGCAGGGGCAGCGAGCAGTACTTC.

This clone was recorded a few times. The V gene is TRBV30, the J gene TRBJ2-2; a possible D gene is TRBD2 (5 bases). Trimming took off 4 bases at V and 5 bases at J, with 17 bases between the two ends. This CDR3 has 15 residues. The germline gives CDR1 GTSNPN, CDR2 SVGIG (reference sequence). The CDR3 region is CAWIAGSAETGELFF. As DNA, the CDR3 is TGTGCCTGGATTGCGGGCAGCGCGGAGACCGGGGAGCTGTTTTTT.

This clone was seen more than once but under ten times. The chain couples TRBV11-3 to TRBJ2-2, with D hard to call. There are 14 residues in the CDR3. Deletions cut 1 base from V and 7 bases from J, with 10 bases between. The germline gives CDR1 SGHNT, CDR2 YENEEA. CDR3 loop: CASSLGGEYGELFF. Here the CDR3 DNA reads TGTGCCAGCAGCTTAGGCGGCGAGTACGGGGAGCTGTTTTTT. The entire variable domain, with the rest obtained from reference TRBV11-3 and TRBJ2-2, is as follows: EAGVVQSPRYKIIEKKQPVAFWCNPISGHNTLYWYLQNLGQGPELLIRYENEEAVDDSQLPKDRFSAERLKGVDSTLKIQPAELGDSAVYLCASSLGGEYGELFFGEGSRLTVL.

The chain's CDR3 is CSVILLGNEQYF. In DNA form, the CDR3 reads TGCAGCGTTATCCTTTTGGGTAACGAGCAGTACTTC. The gene calls are TRBV29-1 and TRBJ2-7, with D unclear. Trimming took 5 bases from V and 5 from J, leaving 13 bases between them. The CDR3 runs 12 residues. CDR1 and CDR2 (germline): SQVTM, ANQGSEA.

The J gene is TRBJ2-2, the V gene TRBV5-1; TRBD2 aligns across 12 bases. J was trimmed by 1 base and V by 4 bases; bases with no gene match: 5. The CDR3 extends over 17 amino acids. Germline CDR1 SGHRS, CDR2 YFSETQ. The CDR3 sequence is CASSPGTSGRNTGELFF. CDR3 DNA: TGCGCCAGCAGCCCCGGGACTAGCGGGCGGAACACCGGGGAGCTGTTTTTT.

The rearrangement joins TRBV11-3 to TRBJ2-2, with TRBD2 matching 7 bases. Trimming at V came to 5 bases and at J to 0 bases, leaving 6 bases not matched to a gene. CDR1 SGHNT and CDR2 YENEEA come from the germline V gene. The CDR3 loop spans 16 amino acids. Here the CDR3 DNA reads TGTGCCAGCAGCCCCCGACTAGCAGCGAACACCGGGGAGCTGTTTTTT. It translates to CASSPRLAANTGELFF.